Presented here are 27 T cell receptor beta chains from one specimen sequenced in a study of blood T cell repertoires in COVID-19. The data were produced by immunoSEQ multiplex PCR, yet TCRdb's version contains in-frame clones alone and is incomplete. Among roughly 180,000 clones listed, roughly 84% were seen once. Sequenced material: PBMCs or T cells enriched from blood (not recorded which). These receptors were collected from a man aged 55 to 70 who had recovered from COVID-19.

Only a few counts were recorded for this clone. The chain has TRBV5-8 and TRBJ2-5; the match to TRBD1 covers 7 bases. J was trimmed by 5 bases and V by 3 bases; bases with no gene match: 13. This CDR3 region has 16 residues. Per germline, CDR1 SGHTS and CDR2 YDEGEE. This chain's CDR3 is CASSSDPGQPAETQYF. The CDR3 bases are TGTGCCAGCAGCTCAGACCCGGGACAGCCAGCCGAGACCCAGTACTTC.

V and J are TRBV28 and TRBJ1-1, with D unclear. The germline CDR1 and CDR2 sequences are MDHEN and SYDVKM. Trimming left V 2 bases short and J 5 bases short, with 15 bases between. The CDR3 runs 15 residues. The CDR3 sequence is CASSLPLGSGTEAFF. The CDR3 nucleotides read TGTGCCAGCAGTTTACCACTCGGGTCGGGGACTGAAGCTTTCTTT.

J is TRBJ2-7 and V is TRBV7-6; D not certain. The CDR3 loop spans 16 amino acids. V lost 4 bases and J 0 bases, leaving 16 bases between the germline ends. Germline V lookup: CDR1 SGHVS, CDR2 FNYEAQ. In DNA, the CDR3 is TGTGCCAGCAGCTCCCCGGTGGGCAAACCCTCCTACGAGCAGTACTTC. It yields the protein CASSSPVGKPSYEQYF.

The chain couples TRBV5-6 to TRBJ2-5, with TRBD1 matching 10 bases. Germline assignment: CDR1 SGHDT and CDR2 YYEEEE. This CDR3 is 16 amino acids long. The ends lost 5 bases at V and 5 bases at J; junction bases unmatched: 12. The CDR3 bases are TGTGCCAGCAGTCGGCCCCCGACAGGGGGCGAGGAGACCCAGTACTTC. It specifies CASSRPPTGGEETQYF.

CDR3 sequence (DNA): TGCGCCAGCAGCTTGACTAGCGACTCCTACGAGCAGTACTTC. It specifies CASSLTSDSYEQYF. J is TRBJ2-7 and V is TRBV5-1; 7 bases fit TRBD2. V lost 1 base, J lost 0 bases, and 1 base stayed unmatched. CDR1 and CDR2 (germline): SGHRS, YFSETQ. This CDR3 spans 14 amino acids.

The count of this clone is one. The V gene is TRBV7-6, the J gene TRBJ1-1; D remains unclear. CDR1 SGHVS and CDR2 FNYEAQ come from the germline V gene. The CDR3 is 16 residues long. Trimming removed 0 bases from V and 7 bases from J, with 18 bases in between. CDR3 sequence (DNA): TGTGCCAGCAGCTTAGCGGGGAGGGCCCCGCCGTATGAAGCTTTCTTT. Translation: CASSLAGRAPPYEAFF.

The chain uses TRBV5-1 and TRBJ2-7; 9 nucleotides match TRBD1. J was trimmed by 0 bases and V by 3 bases; bases with no gene match: 7. The CDR3 totals 16 residues. In germline, CDR1 is SGHRS, CDR2 YFSETQ. The CDR3 sequence: CASSSYDRGGSYEQYF. The CDR3 DNA reads as TGCGCCAGCAGCTCGTATGACAGGGGGGGCTCCTACGAGCAGTACTTC.

V and J are TRBV27 and TRBJ2-2, with 10 bases that match TRBD2. The germline V gene has CDR1 MNHEY and CDR2 SMNVEV (reference sequence). V lost 7 bases to trimming and J lost 3 bases; unmatched junction nucleotides: 14. The CDR3 is 18 residues long. The CDR3 spells CASTVTPGLADYTGELFF. As DNA, the CDR3 is TGTGCCAGCACAGTTACACCTGGACTAGCGGACTACACCGGGGAGCTGTTTTTT.

The chain links TRBV5-1 to TRBJ1-6, with TRBD1 identical over 7 bases. Germline-derived CDR1 and CDR2 are SGHRS and YFSETQ. The CDR3 extends over 19 amino acids. The V and J ends lost 8 bases and 5 bases, in that order; junction bases with no gene match: 22. The CDR3 DNA reads TGCGCCAGGACACGGTTTTGTCCGGGAACAAGGGGGCATAATTCACCCCTCCACTTT. Protein: CARTRFCPGTRGHNSPLHF.

This clone has a count of ten or more. The same CDR3 is also encoded by other DNA sequences in this sample. The rearrangement uses TRBV7-2 and TRBJ2-1, with 9 nucleotides matching TRBD1. Germline CDR1 SGHTA, CDR2 FQGNSA. V gave up 4 bases and J gave up 4 bases; unmatched junction bases: 5. CDR3 length: 15 residues. The DNA of the CDR3 is TGTGCCAGCAGCTGGGGACAGGGTGAGTACAATGAGCAGTTCTTC. Amino acid sequence: CASSWGQGEYNEQFF.

The J gene is TRBJ1-1, the V gene TRBV19; 7 nucleotides match TRBD1. The trim removed 7 bases at V and 1 base at J, leaving 6 bases unmatched. The CDR3 is made up of 14 amino acids. Germline lookup yields CDR1 LNHDA and CDR2 SQIVND (reference sequence). The CDR3 protein is CASNIGTENTEAFF. The CDR3 DNA sequence: TGTGCCAGTAATATCGGGACAGAGAACACTGAAGCTTTCTTT.

The CDR3 is CASSYRVAYNSPLHF. CDR3 nucleotides: TGTGCCAGCAGCTACAGGGTAGCCTATAATTCACCCCTCCACTTT. The V call is TRBV5-6, the J call TRBJ1-6; weak D call: TRBD1 (6 bases). The CDR3 spans 15 residues. The V end was cut by 3 bases, the J end by 2 bases, with 9 bases between. Per germline, CDR1 SGHDT and CDR2 YYEEEE.

This rearrangement joins TRBV7-9 to TRBJ2-7, with TRBD2 identical over 9 bases. CDR1 and CDR2 (germline): SEHNR, FQNEAQ (reference sequence). The J segment lost 0 bases and the V segment lost 5 bases, leaving 14 bases of the junction unmatched. This CDR3 region has 18 residues. Here the CDR3 DNA reads TGTGCCAGCAGCGGACTAGTTATGGCGGGAGGGAGCTCCTACGAGCAGTACTTC. It encodes CASSGLVMAGGSSYEQYF.

On this clone itself: Other DNA sequences in the same sample also yield this CDR3. The chain couples TRBV19 to TRBJ1-2; D possibly corresponds to TRBD1 (6 bases). The CDR3 has 14 residues. V was clipped by 5 bases and J by 2 bases, with 12 bases between them. The germline V gene has CDR1 LNHDA and CDR2 SQIVND (reference sequence). As DNA, the CDR3 is TGTGCCAGTAGTTCTACTGGGGGCAACTATGGCTACACCTTC. This codes for CASSSTGGNYGYTF.

The chain joins TRBV27 to TRBJ1-1; D is possibly TRBD1 (6 bases). V was cut by 2 bases and J by 6 bases, with 16 bases left in between. The CDR3 contains 15 residues. The V gene's germline CDR1 is MNHEY and CDR2 SMNVEV (reference sequence). The CDR3, as DNA: TGTGCCAGCAGTTTACAGGGGTTGGGTAGGGCTGAAGCTTTCTTT. This encodes CASSLQGLGRAEAFF.

This clone was picked up a small number of times. The junction departs from germline at one end; a sequencing error may be responsible. The rearrangement joins TRBV11-2 to TRBJ2-3; 15 nucleotides agree with TRBD2. CDR1 is SGHAT and CDR2 is FQNNGV in the germline V gene. This CDR3 is 14 amino acids long. The CDR3 DNA is TGTGCCAGCAGCTTATTAGGGACTAGCGGGGGGATTTTATTT. Translation gives CASSLLGTSGGILF.

The count of this clone is one. The chain is built from TRBV5-1 and TRBJ1-2, with 7 bases matching TRBD1. The V gene end was trimmed by 4 bases and the J gene end by 0 bases; junction bases not matched to a gene: 3. CDR1 SGHRS and CDR2 YFSETQ come from the germline V gene. The CDR3 runs to 14 residues. The CDR3 loop is CASSAGTANYGYTF. In nucleotides, the CDR3 is TGCGCCAGCAGCGCGGGGACAGCTAACTATGGCTACACCTTC. The full variable domain, completed using reference TRBV5-1 and TRBJ1-2, is KAGVTQTPRYLIKTRGQQVTLSCSPISGHRSVSWYQQTPGQGLQFLFEYFSETQRNKGNFPGRFSGRQFSNSRSEMNVSTLELGDSALYLCASSAGTANYGYTFGSGTRLTVV.

V is TRBV15 and J is TRBJ1-1; no firm D call. The germline gives CDR1 LNHNV, CDR2 YYDKDF (reference sequence). The V and J ends lost 3 bases and 6 bases respectively, with 8 bases between them. This CDR3 has 12 residues. The CDR3 sequence: CATSSDKAEAFF. DNA for the CDR3: TGTGCCACCAGCAGTGACAAGGCTGAAGCTTTCTTT. Filled out from reference TRBV15 and TRBJ1-1, the complete variable domain reads DAMVIQNPRYQVTQFGKPVTLSCSQTLNHNVMYWYQQKSSQAPKLLFHYYDKDFNNEADTPDNFQSRRPNTSFCFLDIRSPGLGDTAMYLCATSSDKAEAFFGQGTRLTVV.

V usage is TRBV29-1 and J usage is TRBJ2-7; a possible D gene is TRBD2 (5 bases). This CDR3 is built from 14 residues. Germline CDR1 reads SQVTM; CDR2 reads ANQGSEA. V lost 3 bases and J 0 bases, leaving 12 bases between the germline ends. CDR3 sequence: CSVESRESSYEQYF. The CDR3 nucleotides are TGCAGCGTTGAGTCGAGGGAGAGCTCCTACGAGCAGTACTTC.

Here the CDR3 reads CASSQDTQGGWQPQHF. Here the CDR3 DNA reads TGCGCCAGCAGCCAAGATACCCAGGGGGGTTGGCAGCCCCAGCATTTT. The V call is TRBV4-1, the J call TRBJ1-5; 7 bases agree with TRBD1. J lost 7 bases, V lost 0 bases, and 9 bases had no gene match. This CDR3 comprises 16 residues. The germline CDR1 and CDR2 sequences are MGHRA and YSYEKL.

The chain combines TRBV6-2 or TRBV6-3 with TRBJ2-5; 8 nucleotides match TRBD2. This CDR3 comprises 15 residues. Germline values: CDR1 MNHEY, CDR2 SVGEGT. V was pared by 2 bases and J by 2 bases, with 4 bases of the junction left unmatched. CDR3 in DNA: TGTGCCAGCAGTTACGCTACTAGCGGACAAGAGACCCAGTACTTC. Translated, it gives CASSYATSGQETQYF.

This chain connects TRBV6-1 to TRBJ1-4; D possibly corresponds to TRBD1 (6 bases). Per the germline V gene, CDR1 is MNHNS and CDR2 is SASEGT. V was cut by 1 base and J by 5 bases, with 17 bases left in between. This CDR3 is built from 17 residues. The chain's CDR3 is CASSEGRWTALNEKLFF. The CDR3 region has the DNA TGTGCCAGCAGTGAAGGAAGATGGACAGCTCTAAATGAAAAACTGTTTTTT.

The V call is TRBV6-5, the J call TRBJ1-6; TRBD1 might be the D (6 bases). V lost 8 bases to trimming and J lost 6 bases, with 17 bases between them. Germline V gives CDR1 MNHEY, CDR2 SVGAGI. The CDR3 length is 15 residues. The CDR3 nucleotides are TGTGCCAGCTGGGAGAATACAGGGAGTAATTCACCCCTCCACTTT. It yields the protein CASWENTGSNSPLHF.

This chain joins TRBV29-1 and TRBJ2-7, with 9 bases fitting TRBD1. The CDR3 has 14 amino acids. Germline trimming cut 7 bases from V and 1 base from J; bases unmatched to any gene: 8. Per germline, CDR1 SQVTM and CDR2 ANQGSEA. CDR3: CSALRDRASYEQYF. CDR3 coding DNA: TGCAGCGCCCTACGGGACAGGGCTTCCTACGAGCAGTACTTC.

This sequence joins TRBV30 and TRBJ1-4; 9 bases match TRBD1. V lost 5 bases to trimming and J lost 8 bases; unmatched junction nucleotides: 9. CDR1 and CDR2 (germline): GTSNPN, SVGIG (reference sequence). CDR3 length: 14 residues. This CDR3 reads CAWEGQGMGEKLFF. The CDR3 DNA follows: TGTGCCTGGGAAGGACAGGGGATGGGGGAAAAACTGTTTTTT.

The CDR3 loop reads CATSDSGLAGEESKQYF. The DNA of the CDR3 is TGTGCCACCAGTGATTCCGGACTAGCGGGAGAAGAAAGTAAGCAGTACTTC. J is TRBJ2-7 and V is TRBV24-1; 13 nucleotides match TRBD2. V dropped 2 bases and J dropped 8; count of bases not matched to a gene: 11. Germline V lookup: CDR1 KGHDR, CDR2 SFDVKD. The CDR3 totals 17 residues.

The V and J genes are TRBV10-3 and TRBJ1-2; 7 nucleotides match TRBD1. The CDR3 totals 14 residues. The germline CDR1 and CDR2 sequences are ENHRY and SYGVKD. V lost 5 bases, J lost 8 bases, and 11 bases stayed unmatched. CDR3 protein: CAISQTGTEDGYTF. The CDR3 DNA is TGTGCCATCAGTCAGACCGGGACAGAGGACGGCTACACCTTC.